This T cell receptor beta chain was observed in a study of blood T cells in healthy people across ages. General study points: Long-lived and aged donors differed, with more naive CD4+ cells and higher diversity in the long-lived.

The CDR3 has 14 residues. V lost 5 bases, J lost 10 bases, and 8 bases stayed unmatched. A second roughly 7 to 12 cycle PCR used barcoded and J-beta primers. Every cDNA molecule carried a tag from a template-switch adaptor bearing 12 random nucleotides. TCRdb re-called the 5' RACE reads with MiXCR, one entry per CDR3 protein. The sample holds roughly 800,000 distinct CDR3 sequences, under 40% seen once. In each sample, at least 7 million PBMCs were isolated. Per sample, at least 6 micrograms of total RNA were extracted. This clonotype was recorded many times. Its matching antigen is unknown. The sequenced material came from blood. The source of this sequence is a man between 18 and 29 years old in good health. The V gene is TRBV12-3 or TRBV12-4, the J gene TRBJ1-6; 7 nucleotides align to TRBD1. CDR3 sequence: CASSTTGYDSPLHF. CDR3 in DNA: TGTGCCAGCAGTACGACAGGGTATGACTCACCCCTCCACTTT.